The T cell receptor beta chain described here comes from a study of CD8+CD57+ T cells in acquired aplastic anemia. Whole-study context: Quantities of DNA derived from sorted CD4+ and CD8+ cells averaged roughly 3 ug.

Genomic DNA provided the template from which TCR beta VDJ and CDR3 profiles were obtained. Each CDR3 protein gets one entry after TCRdb re-called the reads with MiXCR. Here the sample spans 450,000 to 600,000 distinct CDR3 sequences, around 30% being singletons. It was patients with CD8+CD57+ cell expansion by flow cytometry who were chosen for sequencing. CDR3 length: 15 amino acids. V lost 4 bases to trimming and J lost 10 bases; unmatched junction nucleotides: 7. Germline CDR1 is MGHDK and CDR2 is SYGVNS. V gene TRBV25-1 combines with J gene TRBJ1-6; 10 bases agree with TRBD1. This receptor was taken from a human donor with aplastic anemia. Input material: sorted CD4+, CD8+, or CD8+CD57+ T cells (not recorded which) from PBMCs. The CDR3 sequence is CASSVTGTGDSPLHF. The DNA for the CDR3 is TGTGCCAGCAGTGTCACCGGGACAGGGGACTCACCCCTCCACTTT.